These T cell receptor beta chains were read from a single sample in a study of naive and memory T cell subsets. One entry per CDR3 protein, called by TCRdb with MiXCR from the UMI-ligation and nested PCR reads. The table has 4,000 or so distinct CDR3 sequences, 4% to 6% seen once; the top ten hold about a quarter. Sequencing was carried out using effector memory CD8+ T cells from blood. The receptor source for this set is a human donor in good health. Both conserved end residues are part of each CDR3. The order of the fields is D gene, J gene, V gene, clone size, CDR3 DNA, CDR3 protein. A D gene is named only where the DNA matches it firmly. A row's size may be missing; if present it is once, few, many or a size class.

D: TRBD1
J: TRBJ1-4
V: TRBV12-3/TRBV12-4
size: many
DNA: TGTGCCAGCAGTTCGGGACAGCTAAATGAAAAACTGTTTTTT
CDR3: CASSSGQLNEKLFF

D: .
J: TRBJ2-1
V: TRBV20-1
size: many
DNA: TGCAGTGCTGCCCCTTTGGCGAGGGAAGTCAATGAGCAGTTCTTC
CDR3: CSAAPLAREVNEQFF

D: TRBD1
J: TRBJ1-1
V: TRBV7-3
size: few
DNA: TGTGCCAGCAGCGAACGGGACAGGGTCACTGAAGCTTTCTTT
CDR3: CASSERDRVTEAFF

D: .
J: TRBJ2-1
V: TRBV28
size: many
DNA: TGTGCCAGCAGTTTTAACGGGGGGCCCTACAATGAGCAGTTCTTC
CDR3: CASSFNGGPYNEQFF

D: TRBD1
J: TRBJ1-6
V: TRBV27
size: .
DNA: TGTGCCAGCACCTCACTCCCGACAGGGGGACCTAATTCACCCCTCCACTTT
CDR3: CASTSLPTGGPNSPLHF

D: .
J: TRBJ1-1
V: TRBV7-9
size: medium-sized
DNA: TGTGCCAGCAGCTTCGTGTCGAACACTGAAGCTTTCTTT
CDR3: CASSFVSNTEAFF

D: .
J: TRBJ2-2
V: TRBV27
size: many
DNA: TGTGCCAGCAGTCTGGGGGGCGGGGAGCTGTTTTTT
CDR3: CASSLGGGELFF

D: TRBD1
J: TRBJ1-4
V: TRBV7-2
size: many
DNA: TGTGCCAGCAGCTTCTTGGGACAGGGAAATGAAAAACTGTTTTTT
CDR3: CASSFLGQGNEKLFF

D: .
J: TRBJ1-4
V: TRBV7-9
size: .
DNA: TGTGCCAGCAGCTTAGCCCTTCTCGGGGGCCGGGAAAAACTGTTTTTT
CDR3: CASSLALLGGREKLFF

D: TRBD1
J: TRBJ2-1
V: TRBV6-6
size: many
DNA: TGTGCCAGCAGTTCTCTCACAGGGGGCTTGGACAATGAGCAGTTCTTC
CDR3: CASSSLTGGLDNEQFF

D: .
J: TRBJ2-7
V: TRBV10-2
size: .
DNA: TGCGCCAGCAGTGAGGAGGGGGGGAGTGCCTACGAGCAGTACTTC
CDR3: CASSEEGGSAYEQYF

D: .
J: TRBJ2-2
V: TRBV28
size: many
DNA: TGTGCCAGCAGGGGTCGGACAGATTCGAACACCGGGGAGCTGTTTTTT
CDR3: CASRGRTDSNTGELFF

D: .
J: TRBJ1-5
V: TRBV4-2
size: many
DNA: TGTGCCAGCAGCCAAGAGGACGCAGGGGCTAATCAGCCCCAGCATTTT
CDR3: CASSQEDAGANQPQHF

D: TRBD1
J: TRBJ2-3
V: TRBV7-8
size: medium-sized
DNA: TGTGCCAGCAGCACGGGACAGCCTAGCACAGATACGCAGTATTTT
CDR3: CASSTGQPSTDTQYF

D: TRBD1
J: TRBJ2-1
V: TRBV6-2/TRBV6-3
size: .
DNA: TGTGCCAGCAGCCGACAGGGTAGCTACAATGAGCAGTTCTTC
CDR3: CASSRQGSYNEQFF

D: .
J: TRBJ1-1
V: TRBV20-1
size: many
DNA: TGCAGTGCTAGAGATATCGCCTCGGGGGGCTTCACTGAAGCTTTCTTT
CDR3: CSARDIASGGFTEAFF

D: .
J: TRBJ1-1
V: TRBV28
size: many
DNA: TGTGCCAGCAGTTTTGCCTTGGGCACTGAAGCTTTCTTT
CDR3: CASSFALGTEAFF

D: .
J: TRBJ1-1
V: TRBV6-5
size: medium-sized
DNA: TGTGCCAGCAGAATCCAGGCTCTCACCGAAGCTTTCTTT
CDR3: CASRIQALTEAFF

D: .
J: TRBJ2-7
V: TRBV4-1
size: few
DNA: TGCGCCAGCAGCGCCAGCGCCTCGATTTCCTACGAGCAGTACTTC
CDR3: CASSASASISYEQYF

D: TRBD1
J: TRBJ1-1
V: TRBV28
size: few
DNA: TGTGCCAGCAGTTTAGACAGGGCCACTGAAGCTTTCTTT
CDR3: CASSLDRATEAFF

D: TRBD1
J: TRBJ2-7
V: TRBV7-6
size: medium-sized
DNA: TGTGCCAGCAGCCCCCGGCAGGGGGTCTACGAGCAGTACTTC
CDR3: CASSPRQGVYEQYF

D: TRBD2
J: TRBJ2-3
V: TRBV6-4
size: many
DNA: TGTGCCAGCAGTCGACTAGCGGGAACCACAGATACGCAGTATTTT
CDR3: CASSRLAGTTDTQYF

D: .
J: TRBJ1-4
V: TRBV4-1
size: many
DNA: TGCGCCAGCAGCCCCTCAGCAGGTTCGGATGAAAAACTGTTTTTT
CDR3: CASSPSAGSDEKLFF

D: .
J: TRBJ2-1
V: TRBV5-4
size: many
DNA: TGTGCCAGCAGCTTGGGCGCCATGGGCGTCGAGCAGTTCTTC
CDR3: CASSLGAMGVEQFF

D: TRBD1
J: TRBJ2-1
V: TRBV28
size: many
DNA: TGTGCCAGCGGCCCTTATGACGGGTGGGGACAGGTGGGCTCTAATGAGCAGTTCTTC
CDR3: CASGPYDGWGQVGSNEQFF

D: .
J: TRBJ1-2
V: TRBV7-8
size: few
DNA: TGTGCCAGCAGCCCGCCGAACAGGCCCTATGGCTACACCTTC
CDR3: CASSPPNRPYGYTF

D: .
J: TRBJ2-1
V: TRBV19
size: large
DNA: TGTGCCAGTAGTATGAGTAGCGAGCAGTACAATGAGCAGTTCTTC
CDR3: CASSMSSEQYNEQFF